The rows below give T cell receptor beta chains drawn from one sample of a study of blood T cell repertoires in COVID-19. Profiled with immunoSEQ multiplex PCR; TCRdb holds only in-frame clones, not every one. The sample consists of 200,000 or so clones, about nine tenths of them appearing once. Material for sequencing was PBMCs or T cells enriched from blood (not recorded which). All receptors come from a woman aged 40 to 49 with acute COVID-19. CDR3s include the opening cysteine and the closing phenylalanine or tryptophan. A D gene is named only where the DNA matches it firmly. Where a row states a size, it is once, few, many or the class of an expanded clone; other rows omit it.

CDR3 length: 15; D gene: TRBD1; clone size: many; J gene: TRBJ2-2; V gene: TRBV28; CDR3 protein: CASSYGTGDAGELFF; CDR3 DNA: TGTGCCAGCAGTTACGGGACAGGGGACGCCGGGGAGCTGTTTTTT
CDR3 length: 16; D gene: TRBD2; clone size: NA; J gene: TRBJ2-5; V gene: TRBV4-1; CDR3 protein: CASSQGLATFGETQYF; CDR3 DNA: TGCGCCAGCAGCCAAGGACTAGCGACTTTCGGGGAGACCCAGTACTTC
CDR3 length: 15; D gene: NA; clone size: NA; J gene: TRBJ1-1; V gene: TRBV5-5; CDR3 protein: CASSLDPGWSTEAFF; CDR3 DNA: TGTGCCAGCAGCTTGGATCCGGGGTGGAGCACTGAAGCTTTCTTT
CDR3 length: 16; D gene: NA; clone size: once; J gene: TRBJ1-1; V gene: TRBV5-4; CDR3 protein: CASTTGERGRGTEAFF; CDR3 DNA: TGTGCCAGCACCACGGGAGAGCGGGGGCGCGGCACTGAAGCTTTCTTT
CDR3 length: 15; D gene: TRBD1; clone size: NA; J gene: TRBJ1-2; V gene: TRBV19; CDR3 protein: CASSIDPGQGRGYTF; CDR3 DNA: TGTGCCAGTAGTATAGATCCTGGACAGGGAAGAGGCTACACCTTC
CDR3 length: 15; D gene: TRBD1; clone size: NA; J gene: TRBJ1-2; V gene: TRBV9; CDR3 protein: CASSVAGGPNYGYTF; CDR3 DNA: TGTGCCAGCAGCGTCGCAGGGGGCCCCAACTATGGCTACACCTTC
CDR3 length: 14; D gene: NA; clone size: NA; J gene: TRBJ2-3; V gene: TRBV30; CDR3 protein: CAWSVSGLRDTQYF; CDR3 DNA: TGTGCCTGGAGTGTTTCAGGTCTCAGGGATACGCAGTATTTT
CDR3 length: 11; D gene: TRBD1; clone size: NA; J gene: TRBJ1-5; V gene: TRBV29-1; CDR3 protein: CSVSIGQGEHF; CDR3 DNA: TGCAGCGTTTCGATTGGACAGGGGGAGCATTTT
CDR3 length: 16; D gene: NA; clone size: NA; J gene: TRBJ2-6; V gene: TRBV4-3; CDR3 protein: CASSHARDSGANVLTF; CDR3 DNA: TGCGCCAGCAGCCATGCCCGCGACTCTGGGGCCAACGTCCTGACTTTC
CDR3 length: 14; D gene: NA; clone size: once; J gene: TRBJ1-2; V gene: TRBV7-2; CDR3 protein: CASSLEGGRGGYTF; CDR3 DNA: TGTGCCAGCAGCTTAGAGGGGGGGCGCGGAGGCTACACCTTC
CDR3 length: 16; D gene: TRBD1; clone size: NA; J gene: TRBJ1-1; V gene: TRBV2; CDR3 protein: CASSARDRLTSTEAFF; CDR3 DNA: TGTGCCAGCAGTGCCCGGGACAGGCTTACGAGCACTGAAGCTTTCTTT
CDR3 length: 15; D gene: NA; clone size: NA; J gene: TRBJ2-1; V gene: TRBV7-2; CDR3 protein: CASSAKVGPNNEQFF; CDR3 DNA: TGTGCCAGCAGCGCGAAGGTGGGGCCCAACAATGAGCAGTTCTTC
CDR3 length: 15; D gene: NA; clone size: NA; J gene: TRBJ2-3; V gene: TRBV25-1; CDR3 protein: CASSAVQAFADTQYF; CDR3 DNA: TGTGCCAGCAGTGCGGTACAGGCATTCGCAGATACGCAGTATTTT
CDR3 length: 14; D gene: NA; clone size: few; J gene: TRBJ1-1; V gene: TRBV18; CDR3 protein: CASSLSGGNTEAFF; CDR3 DNA: TGTGCCAGCTCGCTTTCCGGAGGGAACACTGAAGCTTTCTTT
CDR3 length: 14; D gene: NA; clone size: NA; J gene: TRBJ2-7; V gene: TRBV27; CDR3 protein: CASSLSRTASEQYF; CDR3 DNA: TGTGCCAGCAGTTTATCGAGGACAGCGAGCGAGCAGTACTTC
CDR3 length: 16; D gene: TRBD1; clone size: once; J gene: TRBJ1-2; V gene: TRBV11-2; CDR3 protein: CASSAPGQRPYYGYTF; CDR3 DNA: TGTGCCAGCAGTGCTCCGGGACAGAGGCCTTACTATGGCTACACCTTC
CDR3 length: 15; D gene: TRBD1; clone size: NA; J gene: TRBJ2-5; V gene: TRBV6-5; CDR3 protein: CASRNLDRGFETQYF; CDR3 DNA: TGTGCCAGCAGAAATTTGGACAGGGGGTTTGAGACCCAGTACTTC
CDR3 length: 11; D gene: NA; clone size: NA; J gene: TRBJ2-2; V gene: TRBV19; CDR3 protein: CASISIGELFF; CDR3 DNA: TGTGCCAGTATCTCTATTGGGGAGCTGTTTTTT
CDR3 length: 15; D gene: NA; clone size: few; J gene: TRBJ2-5; V gene: TRBV5-8; CDR3 protein: CASSPRIGRQETQYF; CDR3 DNA: TGTGCCAGCAGCCCCCGAATCGGGAGACAAGAGACCCAGTACTTC
CDR3 length: 14; D gene: TRBD1; clone size: NA; J gene: TRBJ1-2; V gene: TRBV6-2/TRBV6-3; CDR3 protein: CASSRDRGRFGYTF; CDR3 DNA: TGTGCCAGCAGTCGGGACAGGGGGCGTTTCGGCTACACCTTC
CDR3 length: 17; D gene: TRBD1; clone size: NA; J gene: TRBJ1-3; V gene: TRBV7-2; CDR3 protein: CASSFPGQGVVGNTIYF; CDR3 DNA: TGTGCCAGCAGCTTTCCGGGACAGGGGGTAGTTGGAAACACCATATATTTT
CDR3 length: 13; D gene: TRBD1; clone size: NA; J gene: TRBJ1-1; V gene: TRBV9; CDR3 protein: CASSTGQGAEAFF; CDR3 DNA: TGTGCCAGCAGCACCGGACAGGGCGCTGAAGCTTTCTTT
CDR3 length: 14; D gene: TRBD1; clone size: NA; J gene: TRBJ1-1; V gene: TRBV3-1/TRBV3-2; CDR3 protein: CASSQGQLGTEAFF; CDR3 DNA: TGTGCCAGCAGCCAGGGACAGTTGGGCACTGAAGCTTTCTTT
CDR3 length: 14; D gene: NA; clone size: NA; J gene: TRBJ2-7; V gene: TRBV6-1; CDR3 protein: CASSEASILYEQYF; CDR3 DNA: TGTGCCAGCAGTGAAGCTTCGATACTCTACGAGCAGTACTTC
CDR3 length: 13; D gene: NA; clone size: NA; J gene: TRBJ1-5; V gene: TRBV7-3; CDR3 protein: CASSLTRSQPQHF; CDR3 DNA: TGTGCCAGCAGCTTAACTCGGAGCCAGCCCCAGCATTTT
CDR3 length: 18; D gene: TRBD1; clone size: once; J gene: TRBJ1-3; V gene: TRBV2; CDR3 protein: CASSDGTGGSDSGNTIYF; CDR3 DNA: TGTGCCAGCAGTGATGGGACAGGGGGCTCCGACTCTGGAAACACCATATATTTT
CDR3 length: 14; D gene: NA; clone size: NA; J gene: TRBJ1-2; V gene: TRBV5-1; CDR3 protein: CASSLERVDYGYTF; CDR3 DNA: TGCGCCAGCAGCTTGGAGAGGGTCGACTATGGCTACACCTTC
CDR3 length: 16; D gene: NA; clone size: few; J gene: TRBJ1-2; V gene: TRBV24-1; CDR3 protein: CATSDSNYRVGYGYTF; CDR3 DNA: TGTGCCACCAGTGACTCGAACTACAGGGTTGGCTATGGCTACACCTTC